The 17 T cell receptor beta chains presented below share a single source sample, sequenced in a study of blood T cell repertoires in COVID-19. TCRdb's copy holds only in-frame clones and misses some; the assay was immunoSEQ multiplex PCR. The repertoire includes 110,000 to 150,000 clones, approximately 90% of them detected once, and about 4.3% sits in the top ten. Sequenced material: peripheral blood. The receptors shown here come from a woman in her thirties or forties with acute or convalescent COVID-19.

A few counts support this clone. This chain uses TRBV6-4 with TRBJ1-2; possible D gene TRBD1, 5 bases. V lost 5 bases and J 2 bases, leaving 15 bases between the germline ends. The CDR3 totals 15 residues. Germline values: CDR1 MRHNA, CDR2 SNTAGT. CDR3 sequence: CASSPRLDINYGYTF. CDR3 bases: TGTGCCAGCAGTCCTAGGCTGGACATAAACTATGGCTACACCTTC.

The chain carries TRBV29-1 and TRBJ2-7, with TRBD1 matching over 12 bases. Per germline, CDR1 SQVTM and CDR2 ANQGSEA. Germline trimming cut 7 bases from V and 7 bases from J; bases unmatched to any gene: 8. The length of the CDR3 is 13 residues. The CDR3 protein is CSAGRDRGLEQYF. The DNA for the CDR3 is TGCAGCGCCGGCCGGGACAGGGGGCTTGAGCAGTACTTC.

This chain connects TRBV6-6 to TRBJ2-1, with 9 bases identical to TRBD2. Germline V gene data show CDR1 as MNHNY and CDR2 as SVGAGI (reference sequence). The CDR3 runs 16 residues. Unmatched junction bases numbered 11, after V lost 7 bases and J lost 4 bases. CDR3 protein: CASNYAGLAGYNEQFF. As DNA, the CDR3 is TGTGCCAGCAACTACGCCGGGCTAGCGGGATACAATGAGCAGTTCTTC.

This clone was counted once. The chain combines TRBV4-1 with TRBJ2-5; D is uncertain. The V end was cut by 1 base, the J end by 4 bases, with 16 bases between. This CDR3 spans 16 amino acids. The germline V gene has CDR1 MGHRA and CDR2 YSYEKL. The CDR3 nucleotides are TGCGCCAGCAGCCAAGCGTTAGCCCTCAATCTAGAGACCCAGTACTTC. It specifies CASSQALALNLETQYF.

The chain recombines TRBV5-5 with TRBJ2-1; TRBD2 agrees at 12 bases. Germline CDR1 reads SGHKS; CDR2 reads YYEKEE (reference sequence). The junction had 9 bases not matched to a gene; V was cut back by 5 bases and J by 0 bases. This CDR3 has 18 residues. The CDR3 DNA reads as TGTGCCAGCAGGCACACTAGCGGGGGGCTTCTCTCCTACAATGAGCAGTTCTTC. Translating gives CASRHTSGGLLSYNEQFF.

This clone was seen more than once but under ten times. The chain recombines TRBV19 with TRBJ2-2; unclear D gene. Trimming took 1 base from V and 5 from J, leaving 5 bases between them. CDR1 and CDR2 (germline): LNHDA, SQIVND (reference sequence). The CDR3 extends over 13 amino acids. CDR3 protein: CASSIVGTGELFF. The CDR3 region has the DNA TGTGCCAGTAGTATAGTCGGGACCGGGGAGCTGTTTTTT.

This clone has just one count. The chain joins TRBV29-1 to TRBJ1-1, with D maybe TRBD1 (5 bases). The V and J ends lost 7 bases and 0 bases respectively, with 12 bases between them. CDR3 size: 13 residues. From germline, CDR1 is SQVTM and CDR2 ANQGSEA. The CDR3 loop reads CSEEQDLNTEAFF. The CDR3 DNA follows: TGCAGCGAAGAACAGGACCTGAACACTGAAGCTTTCTTT.

The gene calls are TRBV5-4 and TRBJ2-5; 8 positions match TRBD2. This CDR3 region has 15 residues. Germline lookup yields CDR1 SGHNT and CDR2 YYREEE (reference sequence). Losses at the gene ends were 2 bases for V and 4 bases for J; bases not matched to a gene: 7. Here the CDR3 reads CASSFRGGSAETQYF. The CDR3 nucleotides read TGTGCCAGCAGCTTCCGCGGGGGGTCGGCAGAGACCCAGTACTTC.

This clone was seen ten or more times. The chain recombines TRBV27 with TRBJ2-3; the match to TRBD1 covers 9 bases. The germline V gene has CDR1 MNHEY and CDR2 SMNVEV (reference sequence). V gave up 3 bases and J gave up 6 bases; unmatched junction bases: 10. CDR3 length: 16 amino acids. The CDR3 sequence is CASSLVPGTGSDTQYF. CDR3 nucleotides: TGTGCCAGCAGTTTGGTCCCCGGGACAGGGTCGGATACGCAGTATTTT.

The chain carries TRBV10-3 and TRBJ1-2; D possibly corresponds to TRBD1 (6 bases). The CDR3 totals 18 residues. Germline assignment: CDR1 ENHRY and CDR2 SYGVKD. Trimming took off 0 bases at V and 1 base at J, with 18 bases between the two ends. The CDR3 DNA sequence: TGTGCCATCAGTGAGTCAGGGATGAGACAGGTCGGTAACTATGGCTACACCTTC. It is translated as CAISESGMRQVGNYGYTF.

The gene calls are TRBV4-1 and TRBJ2-7, with D unclear. Trimming shortened V by 0 bases and J by 6 bases, and 9 bases separated the two germline ends. Germline CDR1 and CDR2: MGHRA and YSYEKL. This CDR3 is 13 amino acids long. The CDR3 here is CASSQEVWLEQYF. CDR3 bases: TGCGCCAGCAGCCAAGAGGTGTGGCTCGAGCAGTACTTC.

This chain joins TRBV7-6 and TRBJ2-5; 7 nucleotides align to TRBD1. The CDR3 has 14 residues. V dropped 5 bases and J dropped 4; count of bases not matched to a gene: 7. Germline V gene data show CDR1 as SGHVS and CDR2 as FNYEAQ. The CDR3 DNA reads TGTGCCAGCAGCCGGACAGGCGTCGGAGAGACCCAGTACTTC. It is translated as CASSRTGVGETQYF.

The chain employs TRBV11-2 and TRBJ2-7, with no clear D. Trimming removed 5 bases from V and 4 bases from J, with 9 bases in between. CDR1 is SGHAT and CDR2 is FQNNGV in the germline V gene. The CDR3 extends over 12 amino acids. Written as DNA, the CDR3 is TGTGCCAGCAGCCTACAGCCGTACGAGCAGTACTTC. Amino acid sequence: CASSLQPYEQYF.

The V gene is TRBV4-3, the J gene TRBJ1-2, with TRBD1 matching over 8 bases. Germline V gene data show CDR1 as LGHNA and CDR2 as YSLEER. Losses at the gene ends were 4 bases for V and 0 bases for J; bases not matched to a gene: 1. This CDR3 spans 14 amino acids. The CDR3 sequence: CASSPTGANYGYTF. The CDR3 coding sequence is TGCGCCAGCAGCCCGACAGGGGCTAACTATGGCTACACCTTC.

The chain uses TRBV5-4 and TRBJ2-7; 7 bases map to TRBD1. Germline values: CDR1 SGHNT, CDR2 YYREEE (reference sequence). The CDR3 sequence is 13 residues long. V shed 7 bases, J shed 2 bases, and the junction held 6 bases outside the gene matches. The CDR3, as DNA: TGTGCCAGCGCAAAACAGGGGCCCTACGAGCAGTACTTC. This sequence encodes CASAKQGPYEQYF.

The V and J genes are TRBV18 and TRBJ1-5; D gene uncertain. Germline V gene data show CDR1 as KGHSH and CDR2 as LQKENI. The CDR3 sequence is 14 residues long. Trimming shortened V by 6 bases and J by 0 bases, and 9 bases separated the two germline ends. The CDR3 DNA sequence: TGTGCCAGCTCGGGCGGGAATAGCAATCAGCCCCAGCATTTT. Translating gives CASSGGNSNQPQHF. Supplemented by reference TRBV18 and TRBJ1-5, the full variable domain reads NAGVMQNPRHLVRRRGQEARLRCSPMKGHSHVYWYRQLPEEGLKFMVYLQKENIIDESGMPKERFSAEFPKEGPSILRIQQVVRGDSAAYFCASSGGNSNQPQHFGDGTRLSIL.

This clone was counted between two and nine times. The rearrangement joins TRBV5-5 to TRBJ1-5; the match to TRBD1 covers 8 bases. Unmatched junction bases numbered 7, after V lost 1 base and J lost 1 base. Germline V CDR1 and CDR2: SGHKS, YYEKEE (reference sequence). The length of the CDR3 is 17 residues. Here the CDR3 reads CASSLLWAGGSNQPQHF. DNA of the CDR3: TGTGCCAGCAGCTTGCTATGGGCAGGGGGCAGCAATCAGCCCCAGCATTTT.